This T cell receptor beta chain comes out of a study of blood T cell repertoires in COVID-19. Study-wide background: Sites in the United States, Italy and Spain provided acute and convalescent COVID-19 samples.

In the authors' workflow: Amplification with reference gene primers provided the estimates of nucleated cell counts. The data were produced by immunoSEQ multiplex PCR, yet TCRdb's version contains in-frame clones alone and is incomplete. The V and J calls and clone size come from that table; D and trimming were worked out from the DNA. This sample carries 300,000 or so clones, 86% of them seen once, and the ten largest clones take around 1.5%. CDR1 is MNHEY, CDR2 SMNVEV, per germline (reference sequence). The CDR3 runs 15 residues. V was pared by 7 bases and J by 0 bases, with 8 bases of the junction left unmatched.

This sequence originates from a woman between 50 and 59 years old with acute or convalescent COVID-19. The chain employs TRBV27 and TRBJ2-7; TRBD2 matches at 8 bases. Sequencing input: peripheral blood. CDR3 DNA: TGTGCCAGCAAGGTTAGCGGGGCCCACTCCTACGAGCAGTACTTC. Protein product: CASKVSGAHSYEQYF.